The 31 T cell receptor beta chains below all came from one sample that was sequenced in a study of cytomegalovirus exposure and HLA in healthy donors. 13 Jbeta primers and 60 Vbeta primers were used for the PCR. Assay: immunoSEQ multiplex PCR; the TCRdb copy retains only in-frame clones and omits some. The sample gives approximately 100,000 clones, roughly three quarters of which show up once; about a tenth is in the top ten. The source material was PBMCs. These receptors all stem from a man aged 40-55 years in good health and CMV-seropositive.

For the CDR3, the DNA is TGTGCCAGCAGCCCAATAGCGGCTAGCGGGAGGGCCTACGAGCAGTACTTC. This gives the protein CASSPIAASGRAYEQYF. V is TRBV11-2 and J is TRBJ2-7; 12 bases match TRBD2. CDR1 is SGHAT, CDR2 FQNNGV, per germline. The V gene end was trimmed by 5 bases and the J gene end by 2 bases; junction bases not matched to a gene: 10. CDR3 length equals 17 residues.

This clone was seen more than once but under ten times. The chain joins TRBV4-3 to TRBJ2-3; 11 bases are a match to TRBD2. Germline CDR1 is LGHNA and CDR2 is YSLEER. V was clipped by 3 bases and J by 2 bases; unmatched bases: 7. The CDR3 totals 17 residues. CDR3 DNA: TGCGCCAGCAGCCATCTTCTAGCGGGAGGCTCCACAGATACGCAGTATTTT. Amino acid sequence: CASSHLLAGGSTDTQYF.

The genes are TRBV5-1 and TRBJ2-1; unclear D gene. The CDR3 covers 12 residues. CDR1 is SGHRS, CDR2 YFSETQ, per germline. Trimming removed 1 base from V and 5 bases from J, with 4 bases in between. CDR3 loop: CASSLINNEQFF. CDR3 DNA: TGCGCCAGCAGCTTGATTAACAATGAGCAGTTCTTC.

The chain links TRBV5-1 to TRBJ1-1, with 8 nucleotides matching TRBD1. Germline V CDR1 and CDR2: SGHRS, YFSETQ. The trim removed 5 bases at V and 4 bases at J, leaving 7 bases unmatched. The length of the CDR3 is 14 residues. DNA of the CDR3: TGCGCCAGCAGACGACAGGGGCCGAGCACTGAAGCTTTCTTT. Protein product: CASRRQGPSTEAFF.

The table lists this clone with a count of one. The chain links TRBV29-1 to TRBJ2-7, with 7 bases aligning to TRBD1. CDR1 SQVTM and CDR2 ANQGSEA come from the germline V gene. The CDR3 spans 14 residues. After removal of 3 bases from V and 3 bases from J, the junction contained 8 bases not matched to a gene. The CDR3 DNA follows: TGCAGCGTTGACCCGCTAGGGGGCGGCTACGAGCAGTACTTC. It codes for CSVDPLGGGYEQYF.

The chain joins TRBV28 to TRBJ2-7; tentatively, D is TRBD2 (5 bases). The CDR3 covers 13 residues. Germline lookup yields CDR1 MDHEN and CDR2 SYDVKM. Trimming removed 5 bases from V and 6 bases from J, with 14 bases in between. For the CDR3, the DNA is TGTGCCAGCAGTGCCGGACTCGGCCTCGAGCAGTACTTC. Encoded protein: CASSAGLGLEQYF.

The chain carries TRBV7-8 and TRBJ2-5; 16 bases are shared with TRBD2. CDR3 size: 21 residues. V was clipped by 5 bases and J by 4 bases; unmatched bases: 19. Germline CDR1 is SGHVS and CDR2 is FQNEAQ. In nucleotides, the CDR3 is TGTGCCAGCAGCCCGCGAACCGGGACTAGCGGGAGGGCTGTCGTTCCAGAGACCCAGTACTTC. Translating gives CASSPRTGTSGRAVVPETQYF. Using reference TRBV7-8 and TRBJ2-5 for the parts outside the CDR3, the full variable domain is GAGVSQSPRYKVAKRGQDVALRCDPISGHVSLFWYQQALGQGPEFLTYFQNEAQLDKSGLPSDRFFAERPEGSVSTLKIQRTQQEDSAVYLCASSPRTGTSGRAVVPETQYFGPGTRLLVL.

The V and J genes are TRBV9 and TRBJ2-2; weak D call: TRBD1 (6 bases). CDR3 length: 16 residues. CDR1 and CDR2 from the germline V gene are SGDLS and YYNGEE. V was cut by 0 bases and J by 1 base, with 10 bases left in between. The CDR3 spells CASSVVPGQNTGELFF. In DNA, the CDR3 is TGTGCCAGCAGCGTAGTCCCGGGACAGAACACCGGGGAGCTGTTTTTT.

V is TRBV2 and J is TRBJ1-2, with 7 bases lining up with TRBD1. This CDR3 is built from 13 residues. Germline values: CDR1 SNHLY, CDR2 FYNNEI. The junction had 5 bases not matched to a gene; V was cut back by 7 bases and J by 3 bases. The CDR3 spells CASTLGQYYGYTF. The CDR3 nucleotides are TGTGCCAGCACCCTGGGACAGTACTATGGCTACACCTTC.

This clone was picked up a small number of times. V gene TRBV2 combines with J gene TRBJ1-1; D gene uncertain. Germline CDR1 is SNHLY and CDR2 is FYNNEI. V lost 1 base and J lost 1, with 4 bases in between. The CDR3 spans 13 residues. As DNA, the CDR3 is TGTGCCAGCAGTGAAGGGCCGAACACTGAAGCTTTCTTT. This gives the protein CASSEGPNTEAFF.

The rearrangement uses TRBV4-1 and TRBJ2-5; D is possibly TRBD1 (6 bases). The germline V and J ends were trimmed by 3 bases and 5 bases, with 16 bases remaining between them. The CDR3 contains 15 residues. CDR1 is MGHRA and CDR2 is YSYEKL in the germline V gene. CDR3 loop: CASSQGAGNAETQYF. In DNA, the CDR3 is TGCGCCAGCAGCCAGGGGGCAGGGAACGCGGAGACCCAGTACTTC.

This chain connects TRBV30 to TRBJ2-1; 11 nucleotides match TRBD2. The CDR3 is 18 residues long. Germline V gene data show CDR1 as GTSNPN and CDR2 as SVGIG (reference sequence). V lost 3 bases and J lost 7; bases outside the gene matches: 17. CDR3 sequence reads: CAWSSTSITSGRANEQFF. The CDR3, as DNA: TGTGCCTGGAGCTCCACCTCAATTACTAGCGGGAGAGCAAATGAGCAGTTCTTC.

This chain joins TRBV27 and TRBJ2-1, with TRBD2 matching over 9 bases. The V and J ends lost 5 bases and 10 bases, in that order; junction bases with no gene match: 9. Germline assignment: CDR1 MNHEY and CDR2 SMNVEV (reference sequence). CDR3 length equals 14 residues. The CDR3 nucleotides read TGTGCCAGCAGTCCCCGGACTAGCGTGGTCGAGCAGTTCTTC. It is translated as CASSPRTSVVEQFF.

This rearrangement joins TRBV11-2 to TRBJ1-3; 7 positions agree with TRBD1. Germline loops: CDR1 SGHAT, CDR2 FQNNGV. The ends lost 1 base at V and 2 bases at J; junction bases unmatched: 2. The CDR3 covers 15 residues. CDR3 sequence (DNA): TGTGCCAGCAGCTTAGTACAGGGGACTGGAAACACCATATATTTT. Translated: CASSLVQGTGNTIYF.

This chain uses TRBV19 with TRBJ1-5; 9 bases agree with TRBD1. The V and J ends lost 6 bases and 4 bases, in that order; junction bases with no gene match: 4. This CDR3 comprises 14 residues. The V gene's germline CDR1 is LNHDA and CDR2 SQIVND (reference sequence). CDR3 sequence (DNA): TGTGCCAGTAGCGGACAGGGGCTGAATCAGCCCCAGCATTTT. Protein: CASSGQGLNQPQHF.

The V gene is TRBV27, the J gene TRBJ1-5; D may be TRBD1 (6 bases). Germline CDR1 reads MNHEY; CDR2 reads SMNVEV (reference sequence). This CDR3 has 14 amino acids. V was clipped by 6 bases and J by 3 bases, with 12 bases between them. This CDR3 is CASSKDRNNQPQHF. CDR3 DNA: TGTGCCAGCAGCAAGGACAGAAACAATCAGCCCCAGCATTTT.

The gene calls are TRBV10-2 and TRBJ1-1; a weak D match, TRBD1 (6 bases). The length of the CDR3 is 12 residues. Trimming removed 11 bases from V and 0 bases from J, with 10 bases in between. Germline V gene sequence: CDR1 WSHSY, CDR2 SAAADI. CDR3 DNA: TGCGCCTCCAGGGGTATGAACACTGAAGCTTTCTTT. Its translation: CASRGMNTEAFF.

The chain uses TRBV6-1 and TRBJ1-5; D possibly corresponds to TRBD1 (5 bases). Trimming left V 5 bases short and J 6 bases short, with 11 bases between. The CDR3 is 13 residues long. CDR1 is MNHNS, CDR2 SASEGT, per germline. DNA of the CDR3: TGTGCCAGCAGTCGAGGCGGGGCTCAGCCCCAGCATTTT. Its protein product is CASSRGGAQPQHF.

This clone was observed a few times. The chain links TRBV5-1 to TRBJ2-4, with D maybe TRBD2 (5 bases). The CDR3 has 16 amino acids. Germline CDR1 and CDR2: SGHRS and YFSETQ. The V and J ends lost 2 bases and 6 bases respectively, with 18 bases between them. DNA for the CDR3: TGCGCCAGCAGCTTACCGCTGGGAGTAGGTGGAAACATTCAGTACTTC. Translation: CASSLPLGVGGNIQYF. The full variable domain, completed using reference TRBV5-1 and TRBJ2-4, is KAGVTQTPRYLIKTRGQQVTLSCSPISGHRSVSWYQQTPGQGLQFLFEYFSETQRNKGNFPGRFSGRQFSNSRSEMNVSTLELGDSALYLCASSLPLGVGGNIQYFGAGTRLSVL.

V usage is TRBV30 and J usage is TRBJ2-3, with TRBD2 identical over 15 bases. CDR3 size: 19 residues. V was clipped by 2 bases and J by 2 bases; unmatched bases: 11. Germline V CDR1 and CDR2: GTSNPN, SVGIG (reference sequence). The CDR3 DNA follows: TGTGCCTGGAGTTTACGGGTGGGACTAGCGGGAGGATTCACAGATACGCAGTATTTT. Residues: CAWSLRVGLAGGFTDTQYF.

The gene calls are TRBV6-1 and TRBJ1-2; 9 bases are shared with TRBD1. Trimming at V came to 3 bases and at J to 0 bases, leaving 5 bases not matched to a gene. There are 16 residues in the CDR3. Germline CDR1 is MNHNS and CDR2 is SASEGT. The CDR3 loop reads CASSDLQGAANYGYTF. In nucleotides, the CDR3 is TGTGCCAGCAGTGATCTACAGGGGGCGGCTAACTATGGCTACACCTTC.

The rearrangement joins TRBV2 to TRBJ2-5; tentative D call: TRBD2 (6 bases). V was trimmed by 7 bases and J by 4 bases, leaving 13 bases between them. The CDR3 totals 13 residues. Germline-derived CDR1 and CDR2 are SNHLY and FYNNEI. The CDR3 spells CASKRERAETQYF. DNA for the CDR3: TGTGCCAGCAAACGGGAGAGGGCAGAGACCCAGTACTTC.

The V call is TRBV6-1, the J call TRBJ2-7; weak D call: TRBD2 (5 bases). V was clipped by 5 bases and J by 2 bases, with 13 bases between them. This CDR3 has 14 residues. Germline CDR1 is MNHNS and CDR2 is SASEGT. The CDR3 nucleotides read TGTGCCAGCAGTCTAGCCCACAGTACCTACGAGCAGTACTTC. Translated, it gives CASSLAHSTYEQYF.

The CDR3 coding sequence is TGTGCCAGCAGTGAAGGAGGAGAATACGAGCAGTACTTC. The encoded protein is CASSEGGEYEQYF. This chain uses TRBV6-1 with TRBJ2-7, with unresolved D. The ends were cut back, 1 base at V and 4 bases at J, with 8 bases in the middle. CDR3 length: 13 amino acids. Germline CDR1 MNHNS, CDR2 SASEGT.

This clone has more than one count but fewer than ten. The CDR3 reads CASSETSGGTDTQYF. In nucleotides, the CDR3 is TGCGCCAGCAGCGAGACTAGCGGGGGCACAGATACGCAGTATTTT. This rearrangement joins TRBV4-3 to TRBJ2-3, with 11 bases lining up with TRBD2. The CDR3 runs to 15 residues. Germline CDR1 and CDR2: LGHNA and YSLEER. The V gene end was trimmed by 5 bases and the J gene end by 1 base; junction bases not matched to a gene: 2.

This sequence joins TRBV30 and TRBJ2-1; D remains unclear. Per the germline V gene, CDR1 is GTSNPN and CDR2 is SVGIG (reference sequence). CDR3 size: 12 residues. The V end lost 1 base, the J end lost 4 bases, and 5 bases lay between the germline ends. CDR3: CAWSGDYNEQFF. The CDR3 DNA reads as TGTGCCTGGAGTGGAGATTACAATGAGCAGTTCTTC.

V and J are TRBV7-9 and TRBJ1-1; TRBD1 matches at 7 bases. Trimming removed 6 bases from V and 4 bases from J; junction bases left unmatched: 2. This CDR3 comprises 12 residues. CDR1 SEHNR and CDR2 FQNEAQ come from the germline V gene (reference sequence). The CDR3 spells CASRQGPTEAFF. The CDR3 DNA reads TGTGCCAGCAGACAGGGGCCCACTGAAGCTTTCTTT.

This clone has just a few counts. One end of the junction does not line up with germline, which may come from a read error. The rearrangement links TRBV4-1 to TRBJ2-4, with D possibly matching TRBD1 (5 bases). The CDR3 covers 9 residues. Germline-derived CDR1 and CDR2 are MGHRA and YSYEKL. The CDR3 region is CASRQVPNF. Written as DNA, the CDR3 is TGCGCCAGCAGACAGGTCCCAAACTTC.

The rearrangement links TRBV14 to TRBJ1-5, with 8 bases identical to TRBD1. The CDR3 has 13 residues. The germline CDR1 and CDR2 sequences are SGHDN and FVKESK. With 5 bases clipped from V and 5 bases from J, the junction kept 2 bases outside the gene matches. The CDR3: CASSATGDQPQHF. The CDR3 nucleotides are TGTGCCAGCAGCGCGACAGGGGATCAGCCCCAGCATTTT.

The gene calls are TRBV11-2 and TRBJ1-1; D is perhaps TRBD1 (5 bases). The V gene lost 3 bases and the J gene lost 5 bases, with 13 bases spanning the gap. Per germline, CDR1 SGHAT and CDR2 FQNNGV. This CDR3 has 14 residues. Here the CDR3 reads CASSLLAGQTEAFF. The CDR3 nucleotides read TGTGCCAGCAGCTTGCTGGCGGGGCAGACTGAAGCTTTCTTT.

V and J are TRBV5-1 and TRBJ2-1; D is unclear. V was clipped by 0 bases and J by 8 bases, with 12 bases between them. CDR3 length: 14 amino acids. The germline CDR1 and CDR2 sequences are SGHRS and YFSETQ. CDR3 loop: CASSLVPTSDEQFF. In DNA, the CDR3 is TGCGCCAGCAGCTTGGTCCCCACATCCGATGAGCAGTTCTTC.